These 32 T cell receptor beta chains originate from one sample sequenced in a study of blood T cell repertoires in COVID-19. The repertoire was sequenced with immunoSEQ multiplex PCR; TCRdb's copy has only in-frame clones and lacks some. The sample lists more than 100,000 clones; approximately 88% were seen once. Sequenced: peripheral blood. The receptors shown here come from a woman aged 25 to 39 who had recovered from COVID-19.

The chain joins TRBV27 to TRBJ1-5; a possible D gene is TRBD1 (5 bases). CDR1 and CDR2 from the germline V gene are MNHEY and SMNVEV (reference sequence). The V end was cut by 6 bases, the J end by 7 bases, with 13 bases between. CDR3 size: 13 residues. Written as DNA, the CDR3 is TGTGCCAGCAGCCTCACAGGTTTGCAGCCCCAGCATTTT. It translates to CASSLTGLQPQHF.

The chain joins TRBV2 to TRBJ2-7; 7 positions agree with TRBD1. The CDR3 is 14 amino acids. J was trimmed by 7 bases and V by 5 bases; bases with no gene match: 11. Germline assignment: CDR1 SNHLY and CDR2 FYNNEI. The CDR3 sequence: CASSQQGISFEQYF. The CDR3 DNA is TGTGCCAGCAGTCAACAGGGGATCTCGTTTGAGCAGTACTTC.

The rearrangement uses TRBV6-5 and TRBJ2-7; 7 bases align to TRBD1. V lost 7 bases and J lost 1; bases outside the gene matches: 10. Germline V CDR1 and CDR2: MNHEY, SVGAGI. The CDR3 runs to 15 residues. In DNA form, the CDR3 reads TGTGCCAGCATTCCGACTAAGACAGGGTCCTACGAGCAGTACTTC. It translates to CASIPTKTGSYEQYF.

The chain's CDR3 is CATNSPRLAGGHEQFF. The DNA for the CDR3 is TGTGCCACCAACTCACCCCGACTAGCGGGAGGGCATGAGCAGTTCTTC. The rearrangement uses TRBV24-1 and TRBJ2-1, with TRBD2 identical over 14 bases. This CDR3 has 16 amino acids. V lost 8 bases and J lost 8; bases outside the gene matches: 10. The germline V gene encodes CDR1 KGHDR and CDR2 SFDVKD.

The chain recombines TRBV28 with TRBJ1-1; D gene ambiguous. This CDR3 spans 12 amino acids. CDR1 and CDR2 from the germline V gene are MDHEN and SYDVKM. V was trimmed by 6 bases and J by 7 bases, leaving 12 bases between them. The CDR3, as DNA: TGTGCCAGCAGCCCAACAGTTAGTGAAGCTTTCTTT. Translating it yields CASSPTVSEAFF.

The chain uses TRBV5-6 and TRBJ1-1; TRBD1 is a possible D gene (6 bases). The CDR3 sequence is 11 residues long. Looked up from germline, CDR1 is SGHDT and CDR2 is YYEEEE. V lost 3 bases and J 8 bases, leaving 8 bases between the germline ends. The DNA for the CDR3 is TGTGCCAGCAGCTCCGGACAGGAAGCTTTCTTT. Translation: CASSSGQEAFF.

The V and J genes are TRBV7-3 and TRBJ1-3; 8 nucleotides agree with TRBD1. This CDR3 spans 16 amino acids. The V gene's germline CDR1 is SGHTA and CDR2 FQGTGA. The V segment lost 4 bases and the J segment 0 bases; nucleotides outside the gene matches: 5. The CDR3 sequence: CASSSGQESSGNTIYF. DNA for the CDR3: TGTGCCAGCAGCTCGGGACAGGAGAGCTCTGGAAACACCATATATTTT.

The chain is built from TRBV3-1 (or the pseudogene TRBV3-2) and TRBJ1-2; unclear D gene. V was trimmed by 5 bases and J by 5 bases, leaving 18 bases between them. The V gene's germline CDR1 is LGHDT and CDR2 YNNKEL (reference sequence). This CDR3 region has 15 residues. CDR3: CASSGSDFYRYGYTF. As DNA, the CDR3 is TGTGCCAGCAGCGGTTCAGACTTCTATCGGTATGGCTACACCTTC.

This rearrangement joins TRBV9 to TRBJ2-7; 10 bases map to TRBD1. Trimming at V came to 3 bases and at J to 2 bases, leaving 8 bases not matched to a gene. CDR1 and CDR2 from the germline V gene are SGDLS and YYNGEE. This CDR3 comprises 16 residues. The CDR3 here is CASSARSGTGAYEQYF. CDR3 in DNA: TGTGCCAGCAGCGCACGTTCCGGGACAGGGGCCTACGAGCAGTACTTC.

CDR3 nucleotide sequence: TGTGCCAGCTCACCACGGGGCCTTGATTCACCCCTCCACTTT. It encodes CASSPRGLDSPLHF. This chain joins TRBV18 and TRBJ1-6, with a possible D match to TRBD1 (5 bases). V shed 1 base and J shed 8 bases, with 9 bases lying between them. This CDR3 is built from 14 residues. CDR1 is KGHSH, CDR2 LQKENI, per germline.

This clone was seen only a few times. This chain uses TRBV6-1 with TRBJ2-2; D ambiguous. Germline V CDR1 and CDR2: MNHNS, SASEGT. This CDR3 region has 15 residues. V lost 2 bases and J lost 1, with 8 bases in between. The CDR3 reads CASSENPRNTGELFF. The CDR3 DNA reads TGTGCCAGCAGTGAAAATCCCCGGAACACCGGGGAGCTGTTTTTT.

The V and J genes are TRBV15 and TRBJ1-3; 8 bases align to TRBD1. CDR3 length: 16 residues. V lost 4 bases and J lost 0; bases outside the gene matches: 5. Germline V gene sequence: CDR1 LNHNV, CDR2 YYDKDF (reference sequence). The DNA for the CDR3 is TGTGCCACCAGCACTTGGGACAGGATCTCTGGAAACACCATATATTTT. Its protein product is CATSTWDRISGNTIYF.

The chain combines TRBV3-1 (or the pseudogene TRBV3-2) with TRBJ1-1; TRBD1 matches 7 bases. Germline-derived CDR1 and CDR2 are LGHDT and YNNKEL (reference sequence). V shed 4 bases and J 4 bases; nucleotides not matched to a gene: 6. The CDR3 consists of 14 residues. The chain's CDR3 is CASSRDRAITEAFF. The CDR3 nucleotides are TGTGCCAGCAGCCGTGACAGGGCCATCACTGAAGCTTTCTTT.

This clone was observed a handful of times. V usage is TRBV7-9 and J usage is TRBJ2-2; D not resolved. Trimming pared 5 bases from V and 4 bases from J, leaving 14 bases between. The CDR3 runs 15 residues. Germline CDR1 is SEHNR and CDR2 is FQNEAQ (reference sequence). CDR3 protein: CASSRRNSGTGELFF. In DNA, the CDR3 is TGTGCCAGCAGCAGAAGAAATTCCGGCACCGGGGAGCTGTTTTTT.

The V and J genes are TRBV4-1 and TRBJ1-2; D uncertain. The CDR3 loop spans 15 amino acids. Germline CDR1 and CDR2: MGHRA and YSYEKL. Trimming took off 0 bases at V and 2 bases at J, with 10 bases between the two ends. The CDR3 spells CASSQDGPENYGYTF. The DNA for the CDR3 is TGCGCCAGCAGCCAAGATGGCCCGGAGAACTATGGCTACACCTTC.

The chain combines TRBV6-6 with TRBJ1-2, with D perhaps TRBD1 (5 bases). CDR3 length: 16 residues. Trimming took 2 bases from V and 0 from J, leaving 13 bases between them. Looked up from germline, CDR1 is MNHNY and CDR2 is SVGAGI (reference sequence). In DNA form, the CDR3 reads TGTGCCAGCAGTTACACCACAGGCTCCCCTAACTATGGCTACACCTTC. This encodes CASSYTTGSPNYGYTF.

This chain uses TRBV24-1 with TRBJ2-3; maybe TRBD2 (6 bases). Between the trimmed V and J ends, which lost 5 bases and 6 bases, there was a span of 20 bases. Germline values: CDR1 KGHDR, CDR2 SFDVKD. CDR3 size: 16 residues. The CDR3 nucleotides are TGTGCCACCAGTGTAGGCGGAGCGGGCCCACCCGATACGCAGTATTTT. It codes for CATSVGGAGPPDTQYF.

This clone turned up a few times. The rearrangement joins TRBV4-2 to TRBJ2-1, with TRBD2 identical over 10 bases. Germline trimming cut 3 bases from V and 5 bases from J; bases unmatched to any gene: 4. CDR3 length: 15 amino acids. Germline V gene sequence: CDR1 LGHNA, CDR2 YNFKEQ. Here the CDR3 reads CASSQLAGANNEQFF. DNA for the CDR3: TGTGCCAGCAGCCAGCTAGCGGGAGCAAACAATGAGCAGTTCTTC.

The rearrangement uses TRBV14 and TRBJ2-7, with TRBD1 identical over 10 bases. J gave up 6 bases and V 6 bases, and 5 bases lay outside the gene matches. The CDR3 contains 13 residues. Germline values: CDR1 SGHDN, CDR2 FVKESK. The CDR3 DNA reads TGTGCCAGCAGAAGACAGGGGGCATCCGAGCAGTACTTC. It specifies CASRRQGASEQYF.

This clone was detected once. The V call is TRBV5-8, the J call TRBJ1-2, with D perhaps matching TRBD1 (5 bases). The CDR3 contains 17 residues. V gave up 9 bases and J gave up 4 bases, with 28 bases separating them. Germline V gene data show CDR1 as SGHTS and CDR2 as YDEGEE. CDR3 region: CANPPGRQSPDRYGYTF. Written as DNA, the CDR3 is TGTGCCAACCCCCCAGGTAGACAGTCGCCCGATCGCTATGGCTACACCTTC.

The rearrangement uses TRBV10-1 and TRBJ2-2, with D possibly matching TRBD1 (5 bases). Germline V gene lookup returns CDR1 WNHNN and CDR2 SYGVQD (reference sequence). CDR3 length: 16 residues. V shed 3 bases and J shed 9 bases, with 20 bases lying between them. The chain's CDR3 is CASSETGSSDLRELFF. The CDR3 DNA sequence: TGCGCCAGCAGTGAAACAGGTTCTTCCGACTTGAGGGAGCTGTTTTTT.

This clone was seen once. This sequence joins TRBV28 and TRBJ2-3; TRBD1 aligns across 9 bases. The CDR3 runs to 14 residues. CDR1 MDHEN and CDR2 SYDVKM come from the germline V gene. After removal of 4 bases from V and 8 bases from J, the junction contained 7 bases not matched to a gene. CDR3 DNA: TGTGCCAGCAGTTCGGGACAGGGTTGGGCTACGCAGTATTTT. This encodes CASSSGQGWATQYF.

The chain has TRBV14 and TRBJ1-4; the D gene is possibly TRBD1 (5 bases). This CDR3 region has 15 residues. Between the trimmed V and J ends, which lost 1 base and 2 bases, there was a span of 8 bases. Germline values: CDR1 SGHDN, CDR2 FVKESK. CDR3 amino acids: CASSQVGATNEKLFF. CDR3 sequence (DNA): TGTGCCAGCAGCCAAGTTGGGGCGACTAATGAAAAACTGTTTTTT.

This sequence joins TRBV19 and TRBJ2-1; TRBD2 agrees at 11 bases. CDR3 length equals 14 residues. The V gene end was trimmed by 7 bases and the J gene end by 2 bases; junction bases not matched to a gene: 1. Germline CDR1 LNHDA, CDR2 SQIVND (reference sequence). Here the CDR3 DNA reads TGTGCCAGTACACTAGCGGGGGCCTACAATGAGCAGTTCTTC. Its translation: CASTLAGAYNEQFF.

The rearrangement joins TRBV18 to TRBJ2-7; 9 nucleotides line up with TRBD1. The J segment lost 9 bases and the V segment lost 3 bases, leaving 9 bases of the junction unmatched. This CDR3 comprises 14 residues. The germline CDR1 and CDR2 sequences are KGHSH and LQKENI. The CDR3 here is CASSPAPGQGGQYF. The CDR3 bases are TGTGCCAGCTCACCCGCTCCGGGACAGGGAGGGCAGTACTTC.

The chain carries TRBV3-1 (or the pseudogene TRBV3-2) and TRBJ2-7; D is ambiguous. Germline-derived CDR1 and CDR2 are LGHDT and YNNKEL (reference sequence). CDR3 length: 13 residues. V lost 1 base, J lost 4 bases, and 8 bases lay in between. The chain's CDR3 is CASSQGESYEQYF. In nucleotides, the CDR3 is TGTGCCAGCAGCCAAGGAGAGAGTTACGAGCAGTACTTC.

CDR3 sequence reads: CASSVDQFLTQYF. In DNA, the CDR3 is TGTGCCAGCAGCGTAGACCAGTTCTTGACGCAGTATTTT. This chain uses TRBV9 with TRBJ2-3; D uncertain. The CDR3 extends over 13 amino acids. With 0 bases removed from V and 9 bases from J, the gap between germline ends came to 11 bases. CDR1 and CDR2 from the germline V gene are SGDLS and YYNGEE. The complete variable domain, with remaining parts taken from reference TRBV9 and TRBJ2-3, reads DSGVTQTPKHLITATGQRVTLRCSPRSGDLSVYWYQQSLDQGLQFLIQYYNGEERAKGNILERFSAQQFPDLHSELNLSSLELGDSALYFCASSVDQFLTQYFGPGTRLTVL.

This CDR3 reads CASSLGSGETQYF. The CDR3 nucleotides are TGTGCCAGCAGCTTAGGGTCAGGAGAGACCCAGTACTTC. The V gene is TRBV7-6, the J gene TRBJ2-5; D unclear. This CDR3 contains 13 residues. The V gene lost 1 base and the J gene lost 4 bases, with 7 bases spanning the gap. The germline gives CDR1 SGHVS, CDR2 FNYEAQ.

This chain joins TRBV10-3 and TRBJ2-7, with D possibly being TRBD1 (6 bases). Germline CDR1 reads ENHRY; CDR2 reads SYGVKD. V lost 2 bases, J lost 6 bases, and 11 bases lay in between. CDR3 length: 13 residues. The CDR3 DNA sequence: TGTGCCATCAGTGAGGCTGGGGGCCCCGAGCAGTACTTC. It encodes CAISEAGGPEQYF.

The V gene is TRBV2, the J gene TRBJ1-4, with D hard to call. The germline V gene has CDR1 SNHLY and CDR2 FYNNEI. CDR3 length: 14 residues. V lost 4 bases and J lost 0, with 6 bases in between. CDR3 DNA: TGTGCCAGCAGTGTATTAGCAACTAATGAAAAACTGTTTTTT. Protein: CASSVLATNEKLFF.

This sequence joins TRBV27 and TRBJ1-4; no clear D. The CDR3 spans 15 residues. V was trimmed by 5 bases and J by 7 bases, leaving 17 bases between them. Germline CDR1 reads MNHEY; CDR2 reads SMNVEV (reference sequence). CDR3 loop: CASSPGALGAEKLFF. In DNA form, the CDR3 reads TGTGCCAGCAGTCCCGGCGCCCTAGGCGCTGAAAAACTGTTTTTT.

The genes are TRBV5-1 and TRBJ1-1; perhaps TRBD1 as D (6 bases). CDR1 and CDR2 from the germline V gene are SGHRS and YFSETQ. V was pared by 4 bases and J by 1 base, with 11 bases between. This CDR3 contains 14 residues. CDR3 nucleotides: TGCGCCAGCAGCCCAGGGGTCCCGAACACTGAAGCTTTCTTT. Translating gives CASSPGVPNTEAFF.